The clone carrying this T cell receptor (beta chain) appeared a single time. The antigen is unknown. The entry originates in a study of cytomegalovirus exposure and HLA in healthy donors. The PCR contained 60 Vbeta and 13 Jbeta primers. Produced via immunoSEQ multiplex PCR; TCRdb's table is partial and in-frame only. Of over 150,000 clones listed, roughly 79% are singletons. Study conclusions and caveats: Roughly even sequencing depth across donors was the assumption behind the presence/absence analyses. CMV serostatus was the only immune exposure information that was available.

The V end was cut by 0 bases, the J end by 2 bases, with 14 bases between. Germline values: CDR1 GTSNPN, CDR2 SVGIG (reference sequence). The CDR3 is 15 amino acids. Sample: PBMCs. This clonotype was obtained from a male donor in good health and CMV-seronegative. J is TRBJ2-7 and V is TRBV30, with D possibly TRBD1 on 6 matching bases. In DNA, the CDR3 is TGTGCCTGGAGTGTAATACAGGGATTTGCCTACGAGCAGTACTTC. Amino acids: CAWSVIQGFAYEQYF.